This TCR beta chain originates from a study of beta chain features in type 1 diabetes. CDR3 length equals 14 residues. The ends were cut back, 5 bases at V and 8 bases at J, with 18 bases in the middle. Per germline, CDR1 SGHVS and CDR2 FNYEAQ. What was sequenced were expressed TCRB transcripts, since all of the isolated RNA had been reverse transcribed. TCRdb's table, derived via immunoSEQ multiplex PCR, lists solely in-frame clones and lacks some. The table has hundreds of thousands of clones, more than 13% seen once. Overall study results and limits: TCRB CDR3 length was moderately but significantly reduced in all four CD4+ subsets of Type 1 diabetes patients. Reduced insertions and increased deletions marked VDJ junctions in type 1 diabetes patients.

On this clone: Its cognate antigen is unknown.

The chain uses TRBV7-6 and TRBJ1-2, with TRBD1 as a possible D gene (5 bases). Sequences were obtained from naive CD4+ T cells from blood. The receptor comes from a man younger than 35 with type 1 diabetes. The CDR3 DNA reads as TGTGCCAGCAGCGAGTGGGGGACGGATCAGGGCTACACCTTC. Protein: CASSEWGTDQGYTF.